What follows are 27 T cell receptor beta chains derived from one specimen sequenced in a study of blood T cell repertoires in COVID-19. Sequencing was performed with immunoSEQ multiplex PCR; in TCRdb, only in-frame clones are kept and a portion is missing. The sample includes some 14,000 clones, roughly 90% seen only once; the top ten take less than 25%. Sequencing was carried out using peripheral blood. These receptors came from a human donor with active COVID-19. The donor label of this sample is uncertain.

The chain joins TRBV7-9 to TRBJ2-4, with D unclear. This CDR3 is built from 13 residues. Germline V gives CDR1 SEHNR, CDR2 FQNEAQ (reference sequence). The V end lost 4 bases, the J end lost 1 base, and 5 bases lay between the germline ends. In DNA form, the CDR3 reads TGTGCCAGCAGCTCCGAGGCCAAAAACATTCAGTACTTC. This codes for CASSSEAKNIQYF.

The rearrangement uses TRBV5-1 and TRBJ1-1; 8 positions match TRBD1. Trimming at V came to 4 bases and at J to 3 bases, leaving 8 bases not matched to a gene. This CDR3 has 15 amino acids. Per germline, CDR1 SGHRS and CDR2 YFSETQ. This CDR3 reads CASSRRTGRDTEAFF. CDR3 in DNA: TGCGCCAGCAGCCGCCGGACAGGGCGTGACACTGAAGCTTTCTTT. The variable domain in full, with the rest retrieved from reference TRBV5-1 and TRBJ1-1, is KAGVTQTPRYLIKTRGQQVTLSCSPISGHRSVSWYQQTPGQGLQFLFEYFSETQRNKGNFPGRFSGRQFSNSRSEMNVSTLELGDSALYLCASSRRTGRDTEAFFGQGTRLTVV.

The rearrangement joins TRBV5-1 to TRBJ2-3, with 8 bases aligning to TRBD1. The J segment lost 2 bases and the V segment lost 6 bases, leaving 8 bases of the junction unmatched. The germline V gene has CDR1 SGHRS and CDR2 YFSETQ. There are 15 residues in the CDR3. The CDR3 bases are TGCGCCAGCACCCCAGGGGGCCCGAACACAGATACGCAGTATTTT. Translating gives CASTPGGPNTDTQYF.

The V gene is TRBV5-1, the J gene TRBJ1-4, with no clear D. Per the germline V gene, CDR1 is SGHRS and CDR2 is YFSETQ. Trimming cost V 0 bases and J 5 bases, with 8 bases left between them. CDR3 length: 14 amino acids. CDR3 sequence: CASSLAGANEKLFF. CDR3 sequence (DNA): TGCGCCAGCAGCTTGGCCGGTGCAAATGAAAAACTGTTTTTT.

The chain links TRBV5-1 to TRBJ2-7; 10 positions agree with TRBD1. The trim removed 4 bases at V and 7 bases at J, leaving 8 bases unmatched. CDR3 length: 14 amino acids. Per germline, CDR1 SGHRS and CDR2 YFSETQ. The CDR3 DNA sequence: TGCGCCAGCAGCGCAACCGGGACAGGGGCAGAGCAGTACTTC. This gives the protein CASSATGTGAEQYF.

This clone has a single count. The rearrangement links TRBV9 to TRBJ2-3; 7 nucleotides agree with TRBD2. This CDR3 is 15 amino acids long. After removal of 4 bases from V and 2 bases from J, the junction contained 7 bases not matched to a gene. Germline V CDR1 and CDR2: SGDLS, YYNGEE. CDR3: CASSSHGGSTDTQYF. For the CDR3, the DNA is TGTGCCAGCAGCTCTCACGGGGGGTCCACAGATACGCAGTATTTT.

This clone has only one observation. The V gene is TRBV7-2, the J gene TRBJ2-1, with 7 nucleotides matching TRBD2. The germline V gene has CDR1 SGHTA and CDR2 FQGNSA. Trimming removed 3 bases from V and 7 bases from J; junction bases left unmatched: 12. This CDR3 has 16 amino acids. The CDR3, as DNA: TGTGCCAGCAGCTTGGACGGGGGGTCCTCGGGGAATGAGCAGTTCTTC. Translated: CASSLDGGSSGNEQFF.

The rearrangement joins TRBV2 to TRBJ1-5; 11 bases agree with TRBD1. From germline, CDR1 is SNHLY and CDR2 FYNNEI. This CDR3 has 15 amino acids. Losses at the gene ends were 7 bases for V and 6 bases for J; bases not matched to a gene: 8. The CDR3 DNA reads TGTGCCAGCACCAGGGACAGGGGGGACTTTCAGCCCCAGCATTTT. Translated, it gives CASTRDRGDFQPQHF. Together with reference TRBV2 and TRBJ1-5, the CDR3 gives the full variable domain: EPEVTQTPSHQVTQMGQEVILRCVPISNHLYFYWYRQILGQKVEFLVSFYNNEISEKSEIFDDQFSVERPDGSNFTLKIRSTKLEDSAMYFCASTRDRGDFQPQHFGDGTRLSIL.

This chain uses TRBV7-2 with TRBJ1-2; 11 bases are a match to TRBD1. Germline lookup yields CDR1 SGHTA and CDR2 FQGNSA. J gave up 4 bases and V 5 bases, and 3 bases lay outside the gene matches. CDR3 size: 14 residues. The DNA for the CDR3 is TGTGCCAGCAGCGCGGACAGGGGGCTCTATGGCTACACCTTC. It codes for CASSADRGLYGYTF.

J is TRBJ2-3 and V is TRBV27; no clear D. This CDR3 has 16 amino acids. Germline CDR1 is MNHEY and CDR2 is SMNVEV (reference sequence). Trimming removed 4 bases at V and 1 base at J, with 15 bases between. CDR3 bases: TGTGCCAGCAGTTCCCTACTGCCCCGGGGCACAGATACGCAGTATTTT. Translation gives CASSSLLPRGTDTQYF.

The chain uses TRBV5-1 and TRBJ1-1; TRBD1 is a possible D gene (5 bases). This CDR3 spans 15 amino acids. CDR1 is SGHRS and CDR2 is YFSETQ in the germline V gene. V was pared by 0 bases and J by 1 base, with 10 bases between. CDR3 coding DNA: TGCGCCAGCAGCTTGGAAGGGGCAAGGAACACTGAAGCTTTCTTT. Translating gives CASSLEGARNTEAFF.

The rearrangement uses TRBV28 and TRBJ2-2; a weak D match, TRBD1 (6 bases). CDR3 length: 16 amino acids. Per germline, CDR1 MDHEN and CDR2 SYDVKM. Trimming removed 5 bases at V and 3 bases at J, with 16 bases between. CDR3 sequence reads: CASSPLGASDTGELFF. CDR3 coding DNA: TGTGCCAGCAGTCCCCTGGGGGCTTCGGACACCGGGGAGCTGTTTTTT. The full variable domain, in which reference TRBV28 and TRBJ2-2 provide the parts outside the CDR3, is DVKVTQSSRYLVKRTGEKVFLECVQDMDHENMFWYRQDPGLGLRLIYFSYDVKMKEKGDIPEGYSVSREKKERFSLILESASTNQTSMYLCASSPLGASDTGELFFGEGSRLTVL.

The chain has TRBV7-2 and TRBJ1-3; no reliable D call. The germline CDR1 and CDR2 sequences are SGHTA and FQGNSA. The CDR3 length is 16 residues. V was clipped by 2 bases and J by 2 bases, with 13 bases between them. This chain's CDR3 is CASSLSTGVTGNTIYF. The CDR3, as DNA: TGTGCCAGCAGCTTAAGTACGGGAGTTACTGGAAACACCATATATTTT.

This CDR3 reads CASSHLRQGTHEQFF. The CDR3, as DNA: TGTGCCAGCAGCCACTTGAGACAGGGGACGCATGAGCAGTTCTTC. The chain couples TRBV14 to TRBJ2-1; 8 bases map to TRBD1. Looked up from germline, CDR1 is SGHDN and CDR2 is FVKESK. The CDR3 totals 15 residues. J was trimmed by 8 bases and V by 3 bases; bases with no gene match: 9.

The chain carries TRBV10-3 and TRBJ2-3; weak D call: TRBD2 (5 bases). The CDR3 is made up of 16 amino acids. Looked up from germline, CDR1 is ENHRY and CDR2 is SYGVKD. Trimming stripped 1 base from V and 2 bases from J, with 13 bases between. Written as DNA, the CDR3 is TGTGCCATCAGTGAGTTCGGAGGACTCAACACAGATACGCAGTATTTT. Translating gives CAISEFGGLNTDTQYF.

This clone was picked up one time. The chain couples TRBV4-3 to TRBJ2-5, with 7 positions matching TRBD1. This CDR3 comprises 13 residues. The germline gives CDR1 LGHNA, CDR2 YSLEER. Losses at the gene ends were 1 base for V and 4 bases for J; bases not matched to a gene: 0. The DNA of the CDR3 is TGCGCCAGCAGCCAAGGGACAGGAGAGACCCAGTACTTC. This encodes CASSQGTGETQYF.

This clone was observed once. The chain is built from TRBV5-4 and TRBJ1-3, with TRBD1 identical over 7 bases. This CDR3 contains 14 residues. Germline V gene lookup returns CDR1 SGHNT and CDR2 YYREEE (reference sequence). Trimming took 3 bases from V and 2 from J; bases not matched to a gene: 2. CDR3 amino acids: CASSSQGAGNTIYF. CDR3 DNA sequence: TGTGCCAGCAGCTCCCAGGGGGCTGGAAACACCATATATTTT. The full variable domain, rest sourced from reference TRBV5-4 and TRBJ1-3, is ETGVTQSPTHLIKTRGQQVTLRCSSQSGHNTVSWYQQALGQGPQFIFQYYREEENGRGNFPPRFSGLQFPNYSSELNVNALELDDSALYLCASSSQGAGNTIYFGEGSWLTVV.

This clone appeared a few times. The gene calls are TRBV20-1 and TRBJ1-3; D gene unclear. Germline values: CDR1 DFQATT, CDR2 SNEGSKA (reference sequence). V lost 3 bases, J lost 4 bases, and 10 bases lay in between. This CDR3 is built from 13 residues. The CDR3 reads CSASPGEGNTIYF. The CDR3 DNA follows: TGCAGTGCTAGTCCCGGAGAGGGAAACACCATATATTTT.

The chain joins TRBV4-1 to TRBJ2-1; TRBD1 matches at 7 bases. Germline trimming cut 3 bases from V and 7 bases from J; bases unmatched to any gene: 12. The CDR3 is made up of 16 amino acids. CDR1 and CDR2 (germline): MGHRA, YSYEKL. The CDR3 nucleotides are TGCGCCAGCAGCCAGATGGGGCAACAGGGGAGTAATGAGCAGTTCTTC. Translated: CASSQMGQQGSNEQFF.

The genes are TRBV30 and TRBJ1-5, with TRBD1 as a possible D gene (5 bases). Trimming pared 0 bases from V and 5 bases from J, leaving 11 bases between. The CDR3 has 14 amino acids. From germline, CDR1 is GTSNPN and CDR2 SVGIG (reference sequence). CDR3 in amino acids: CAWSVFRGDQPQHF. The DNA of the CDR3 is TGTGCCTGGAGTGTATTCCGGGGGGATCAGCCCCAGCATTTT.

The chain uses TRBV6-5 and TRBJ2-1; 14 nucleotides match TRBD2. The CDR3 loop spans 15 amino acids. V trimming: 4 bases; J trimming: 8 bases; junction bases outside the gene matches: 4. CDR1 MNHEY and CDR2 SVGAGI come from the germline V gene. The CDR3 loop reads CASSSTSGGAYEQFF. The CDR3 DNA reads as TGTGCCAGCAGTTCGACTAGCGGGGGGGCATATGAGCAGTTCTTC.

V is TRBV9 and J is TRBJ2-3; D may be TRBD2 (6 bases). The CDR3 extends over 14 amino acids. Trimming took 3 bases from V and 2 from J, leaving 10 bases between them. Germline values: CDR1 SGDLS, CDR2 YYNGEE. The CDR3 here is CASSAGTLTDTQYF. The DNA of the CDR3 is TGTGCCAGCAGCGCTGGGACTCTCACAGATACGCAGTATTTT.

V gene TRBV11-2 combines with J gene TRBJ1-3; no reliable D call. CDR3 size: 14 residues. Germline-derived CDR1 and CDR2 are SGHAT and FQNNGV. V was cut by 4 bases and J by 4 bases, with 11 bases left in between. The CDR3 nucleotides are TGTGCCAGCAGCTCCTTTACGGGGGGAAACACCATATATTTT. Amino acids: CASSSFTGGNTIYF.

The rearrangement links TRBV19 to TRBJ2-2; weak D call: TRBD1 (7 bases). Germline V gives CDR1 LNHDA, CDR2 SQIVND (reference sequence). V was clipped by 5 bases and J by 4 bases, with 11 bases between them. The CDR3 totals 14 residues. The CDR3 loop reads CASSRQGGTGELFF. DNA for the CDR3: TGTGCCAGTAGTCGGCAGGGGGGCACCGGGGAGCTGTTTTTT. Drawing the rest from reference TRBV19 and TRBJ2-2, the complete variable domain is DGGITQSPKYLFRKEGQNVTLSCEQNLNHDAMYWYRQDPGQGLRLIYYSQIVNDFQKGDIAEGYSVSREKKESFPLTVTSAQKNPTAFYLCASSRQGGTGELFFGEGSRLTVL.

The chain couples TRBV7-9 to TRBJ2-7; the match to TRBD2 covers 7 bases. CDR3 length equals 15 residues. CDR1 is SEHNR, CDR2 FQNEAQ, per germline (reference sequence). With 5 bases clipped from V and 4 bases from J, the junction kept 11 bases outside the gene matches. The CDR3, as DNA: TGTGCCAGCAGCCCCTGGGACTACCCAAAGTACGAGCAGTACTTC. Its protein is CASSPWDYPKYEQYF.

The V call is TRBV5-6, the J call TRBJ1-1; unclear D gene. This CDR3 contains 15 residues. The V end lost 0 bases, the J end lost 3 bases, and 12 bases lay between the germline ends. CDR1 is SGHDT and CDR2 is YYEEEE in the germline V gene. CDR3 bases: TGTGCCAGCAGCTTGGAGCTTAGAACGCACACTGAAGCTTTCTTT. Translated, it gives CASSLELRTHTEAFF. Drawing the rest from reference TRBV5-6 and TRBJ1-1, the complete variable domain is DAGVTQSPTHLIKTRGQQVTLRCSPKSGHDTVSWYQQALGQGPQFIFQYYEEEERQRGNFPDRFSGHQFPNYSSELNVNALLLGDSALYLCASSLELRTHTEAFFGQGTRLTVV.

The table lists this clone with a few counts. The gene calls are TRBV28 and TRBJ1-2, with 8 bases lining up with TRBD1. CDR3 length equals 15 residues. Trimming at V came to 7 bases and at J to 5 bases, leaving 12 bases not matched to a gene. CDR1 is MDHEN, CDR2 SYDVKM, per germline. DNA for the CDR3: TGTGCCAGCACCCCGAGAACAGGGGGGTTTTATGGCTACACCTTC. Amino acid sequence: CASTPRTGGFYGYTF.